The 24 T cell receptor beta chains below all came from one sample that was sequenced in a study of control samples from healthy donors and cancer patients. TCRdb's copy holds only in-frame clones and misses some; the assay was immunoSEQ multiplex PCR. Among 120,000 or so clones, around 87% were seen once, and the ten largest hold about 2.7%. Sequenced input: blood. The receptors were gathered from a man in his fifties or sixties in good health.

This chain uses TRBV19 with TRBJ1-1; weak D call: TRBD1 (5 bases). The germline gives CDR1 LNHDA, CDR2 SQIVND (reference sequence). Trimming removed 5 bases at V and 10 bases at J, with 20 bases between. There are 14 residues in the CDR3. DNA for the CDR3: TGTGCCAGTAGTTTACAGGCACCGCAGTCAAGAGCTTTCTTT. As protein: CASSLQAPQSRAFF. Variable domain in full (rest from reference TRBV19 and TRBJ1-1): DGGITQSPKYLFRKEGQNVTLSCEQNLNHDAMYWYRQDPGQGLRLIYYSQIVNDFQKGDIAEGYSVSREKKESFPLTVTSAQKNPTAFYLCASSLQAPQSRAFFGQGTRLTVV.

J is TRBJ1-4 and V is TRBV7-9; 7 positions match TRBD1. This CDR3 spans 15 amino acids. V was pared by 8 bases and J by 0 bases, with 6 bases of the junction left unmatched. Germline-derived CDR1 and CDR2 are SEHNR and FQNEAQ (reference sequence). The DNA for the CDR3 is TGTGCCAGCGGGAAGGGGGCAACAACTAATGAAAAACTGTTTTTT. This sequence encodes CASGKGATTNEKLFF.

This chain connects TRBV5-4 to TRBJ2-7, with TRBD2 matching over 9 bases. There are 14 residues in the CDR3. Trimming cost V 5 bases and J 3 bases; bases outside gene matches: 6. Germline CDR1 reads SGHNT; CDR2 reads YYREEE (reference sequence). CDR3 in DNA: TGTGCCAGCAGGCCTAGCGGGACAGTCTACGAGCAGTACTTC. This codes for CASRPSGTVYEQYF.

The chain joins TRBV19 to TRBJ2-2; weak D call: TRBD1 (6 bases). Trimming took 6 bases from V and 2 from J, leaving 10 bases between them. The CDR3 extends over 14 amino acids. Germline V gives CDR1 LNHDA, CDR2 SQIVND (reference sequence). This chain's CDR3 is CASSGTLNTGELFF. The CDR3, as DNA: TGTGCCAGTAGCGGGACACTTAACACCGGGGAGCTGTTTTTT.

This clone was observed a few times. The genes are TRBV7-9 and TRBJ1-2; 9 bases fit TRBD1. CDR1 is SEHNR and CDR2 is FQNEAQ in the germline V gene (reference sequence). There are 16 residues in the CDR3. The J segment lost 8 bases and the V segment lost 5 bases, leaving 15 bases of the junction unmatched. The CDR3, as DNA: TGTGCCAGCAGCGAGCCCCGGGACAGGGCATCTCGCGGCTACACCTTC. Amino acids: CASSEPRDRASRGYTF. Drawing the rest from reference TRBV7-9 and TRBJ1-2, the complete variable domain is DTGVSQNPRHKITKRGQNVTFRCDPISEHNRLYWYRQTLGQGPEFLTYFQNEAQLEKSRLLSDRFSAERPKGSFSTLEIQRTEQGDSAMYLCASSEPRDRASRGYTFGSGTRLTVV.

The chain recombines TRBV9 with TRBJ2-1, with TRBD1 matching over 9 bases. Per the germline V gene, CDR1 is SGDLS and CDR2 is YYNGEE. Losses at the gene ends were 4 bases for V and 2 bases for J; bases not matched to a gene: 4. CDR3 length equals 15 residues. CDR3 sequence: CASSSTGGPYNEQFF. The CDR3 bases are TGTGCCAGCAGCTCCACAGGGGGCCCCTACAATGAGCAGTTCTTC.

This clone was counted a single time. The rearrangement uses TRBV27 and TRBJ2-1, with 7 bases identical to TRBD2. Germline CDR1 reads MNHEY; CDR2 reads SMNVEV (reference sequence). Trimming cost V 6 bases and J 7 bases; bases outside gene matches: 21. The CDR3 has 18 residues. The CDR3 sequence is CASRVQGFTAGTKNEQFF. The DNA for the CDR3 is TGTGCCAGCAGAGTGCAAGGGTTTACGGCGGGGACTAAAAATGAGCAGTTCTTC.

The chain carries TRBV3-1 (or the pseudogene TRBV3-2) and TRBJ1-2; a possible D gene is TRBD1 (6 bases). The V gene lost 0 bases and the J gene lost 4 bases, with 9 bases spanning the gap. CDR3 length: 14 residues. The germline V gene encodes CDR1 LGHDT and CDR2 YNNKEL (reference sequence). CDR3 loop: CASSQEQGIYGYTF. The DNA of the CDR3 is TGTGCCAGCAGCCAAGAACAGGGTATCTATGGCTACACCTTC.

This sequence joins TRBV2 and TRBJ1-4; 9 positions agree with TRBD1. The ends lost 6 bases at V and 5 bases at J; junction bases unmatched: 10. Looked up from germline, CDR1 is SNHLY and CDR2 is FYNNEI. The CDR3 extends over 16 amino acids. This CDR3 is CASSVGTGLSNEKLFF. For the CDR3, the DNA is TGTGCCAGCAGCGTCGGGACAGGGCTTTCGAATGAAAAACTGTTTTTT.

This chain joins TRBV7-9 and TRBJ1-3; no definite D call. The CDR3 is 17 amino acids. V was pared by 0 bases and J by 0 bases, with 12 bases between. Germline CDR1 is SEHNR and CDR2 is FQNEAQ (reference sequence). The CDR3 here is CASSLAIAADSGNTIYF. CDR3 nucleotide sequence: TGTGCCAGCAGCTTAGCTATCGCGGCGGACTCTGGAAACACCATATATTTT.

V is TRBV28 and J is TRBJ1-2; no clear D. Germline V gene lookup returns CDR1 MDHEN and CDR2 SYDVKM. V was trimmed by 8 bases and J by 2 bases, leaving 9 bases between them. The CDR3 is 12 residues long. CDR3 region: CASRTANYGYTF. The CDR3 DNA reads as TGTGCCAGCCGGACCGCAAACTATGGCTACACCTTC.

CDR3 in DNA: TGTGCCAGCAGTGATCTCGACCTTAATTCACCCCTCCACTTT. Its translation is CASSDLDLNSPLHF. This sequence joins TRBV2 and TRBJ1-6, with unresolved D. Germline V gene data show CDR1 as SNHLY and CDR2 as FYNNEI. This CDR3 has 14 amino acids. V dropped 3 bases and J dropped 6 bases, with 9 bases sitting between them.

The table lists this clone with a few counts. This sequence joins TRBV28 and TRBJ1-5; possible D gene TRBD1, 5 bases. CDR3 length equals 17 residues. Germline CDR1 MDHEN, CDR2 SYDVKM. Trimming stripped 5 bases from V and 7 bases from J, with 24 bases between. The CDR3 region is CASSPPLGTASYQPQHF. CDR3 DNA sequence: TGTGCCAGCAGTCCGCCTCTCGGGACCGCTTCCTACCAGCCCCAGCATTTT.

This chain connects TRBV6-1 to TRBJ1-1; no clear D. The CDR3 length is 14 residues. Germline loops: CDR1 MNHNS, CDR2 SASEGT. V lost 2 bases and J 4 bases, leaving 11 bases between the germline ends. The CDR3 region is CASSEFEAITEAFF. In DNA, the CDR3 is TGTGCCAGCAGTGAATTTGAGGCTATCACTGAAGCTTTCTTT.

This sequence joins TRBV19 and TRBJ1-6; TRBD1 matches at 7 bases. J was trimmed by 10 bases and V by 4 bases; bases with no gene match: 16. From germline, CDR1 is LNHDA and CDR2 SQIVND (reference sequence). CDR3 length equals 17 residues. The CDR3 bases are TGTGCCAGTAGTAACTCCTGGGGGACAGTTACTGGGTCACCCCTCCACTTT. Amino acids: CASSNSWGTVTGSPLHF.

Only one count was recorded for this clone. This chain joins TRBV14 and TRBJ2-3; D remains unclear. The CDR3 contains 12 residues. Germline V gene sequence: CDR1 SGHDN, CDR2 FVKESK. Trimming took 3 bases from V and 3 from J, leaving 4 bases between them. The CDR3 sequence: CASSQRTDTQYF. The DNA of the CDR3 is TGTGCCAGCAGCCAGCGAACAGATACGCAGTATTTT. Variable domain in full (rest from reference TRBV14 and TRBJ2-3): EAGVTQFPSHSVIEKGQTVTLRCDPISGHDNLYWYRRVMGKEIKFLLHFVKESKQDESGMPNNRFLAERTGGTYSTLKVQPAELEDSGVYFCASSQRTDTQYFGPGTRLTVL.

The J gene is TRBJ2-1, the V gene TRBV18; possible D gene TRBD1, 5 bases. CDR3 length: 14 residues. V lost 3 bases, J lost 6 bases, and 12 bases lay in between. In germline, CDR1 is KGHSH, CDR2 LQKENI. The CDR3 DNA is TGTGCCAGCTCACCCGGATCAGACAGCAATGAGCAGTTCTTC. It yields the protein CASSPGSDSNEQFF.

The chain combines TRBV28 with TRBJ2-1, with a possible D match to TRBD2 (6 bases). Germline CDR1 is MDHEN and CDR2 is SYDVKM. The ends were cut back, 2 bases at V and 8 bases at J, with 13 bases in the middle. The CDR3 sequence is 14 residues long. The DNA for the CDR3 is TGTGCCAGCAGTTTAGGTGGAGGGTCAGATGAGCAGTTCTTC. It translates to CASSLGGGSDEQFF.

The chain recombines TRBV19 with TRBJ1-5, with a tentative D call TRBD1 (6 bases). Trimming left V 3 bases short and J 4 bases short, with 13 bases between. Germline loops: CDR1 LNHDA, CDR2 SQIVND (reference sequence). CDR3 length equals 15 residues. CDR3 sequence (DNA): TGTGCCAGTAGTATTGGTTGGGGGCTTAATCAGCCCCAGCATTTT. It translates to CASSIGWGLNQPQHF.

The V call is TRBV28, the J call TRBJ1-2, with D uncertain. V was trimmed by 6 bases and J by 5 bases, leaving 10 bases between them. Germline assignment: CDR1 MDHEN and CDR2 SYDVKM. The CDR3 contains 12 residues. CDR3: CASSLPGYGYTF. DNA for the CDR3: TGTGCCAGCAGCCTTCCCGGGTATGGCTACACCTTC.

The chain employs TRBV25-1 and TRBJ1-6; 9 bases are a match to TRBD1. The CDR3 has 14 amino acids. V was pared by 6 bases and J by 9 bases, with 6 bases of the junction left unmatched. Germline V gene data show CDR1 as MGHDK and CDR2 as SYGVNS. CDR3 protein: CASRTGTGSSPLHF. The CDR3 DNA reads TGTGCCAGCAGGACCGGGACAGGGAGTTCACCCCTCCACTTT.

The chain joins TRBV4-1 to TRBJ1-4; TRBD1 agrees at 7 bases. After removal of 4 bases from V and 5 bases from J, the junction contained 7 bases not matched to a gene. This CDR3 spans 15 amino acids. The germline gives CDR1 MGHRA, CDR2 YSYEKL. CDR3 in amino acids: CASSLHGTVNEKLFF. CDR3 DNA: TGCGCCAGCAGCCTCCACGGGACAGTCAATGAAAAACTGTTTTTT.

This rearrangement joins TRBV28 to TRBJ1-2; no reliable D call. Germline CDR1 and CDR2: MDHEN and SYDVKM. The V gene lost 2 bases and the J gene lost 7 bases, with 20 bases spanning the gap. The CDR3 is 16 residues long. CDR3 nucleotides: TGTGCCAGCAGTTTAGGGAAAGGTTACCTCTTCCCTGGCTACACCTTC. This gives the protein CASSLGKGYLFPGYTF.

This chain joins TRBV2 and TRBJ1-1; the D is unclear. There are 13 residues in the CDR3. Trimming pared 6 bases from V and 2 bases from J, leaving 10 bases between. Per the germline V gene, CDR1 is SNHLY and CDR2 is FYNNEI. The CDR3 here is CASRGSKNTEAFF. For the CDR3, the DNA is TGTGCCAGCAGGGGATCGAAAAACACTGAAGCTTTCTTT.